Following are 2 T cell receptor beta chains from one sample sequenced in a study of control samples from healthy donors and cancer patients. Produced via immunoSEQ multiplex PCR; TCRdb's table is partial and in-frame only. The sample holds approximately 170,000 clones, 80% to 95% seen once. The sample was blood. Every receptor here comes from a woman aged 25 to 45 in good health.

The chain recombines TRBV4-1 with TRBJ2-1; 7 bases align to TRBD2. Germline CDR1 MGHRA, CDR2 YSYEKL. V lost 0 bases to trimming and J lost 10 bases; unmatched junction nucleotides: 9. The CDR3 covers 15 residues. In nucleotides, the CDR3 is TGCGCCAGCAGCCAAGAACAGCGGACTAGGGGCGAGCAGTTCTTC. Amino acid sequence: CASSQEQRTRGEQFF.

CDR3 sequence reads: CASRTRDRANTEAFF. CDR3 nucleotides: TGTGCCAGCAGGACCCGGGACAGGGCGAACACTGAAGCTTTCTTT. V is TRBV28 and J is TRBJ1-1; 9 bases line up with TRBD1. J lost 1 base, V lost 6 bases, and 6 bases had no gene match. The CDR3 contains 15 residues. Germline CDR1 MDHEN, CDR2 SYDVKM.